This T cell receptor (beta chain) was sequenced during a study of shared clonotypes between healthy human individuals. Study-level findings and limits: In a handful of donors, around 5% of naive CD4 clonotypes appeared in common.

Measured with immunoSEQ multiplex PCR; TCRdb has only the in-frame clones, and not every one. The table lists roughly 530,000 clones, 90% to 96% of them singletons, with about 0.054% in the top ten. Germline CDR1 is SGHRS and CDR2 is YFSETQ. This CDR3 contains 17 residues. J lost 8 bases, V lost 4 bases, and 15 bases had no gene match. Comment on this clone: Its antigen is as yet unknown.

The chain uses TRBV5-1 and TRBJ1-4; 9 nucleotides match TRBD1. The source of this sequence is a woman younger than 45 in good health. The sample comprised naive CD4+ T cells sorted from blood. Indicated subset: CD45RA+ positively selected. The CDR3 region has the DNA TGCGCCAGCAGCGGAGGCGATGAGGGACAGGGACGGGAAAAACTGTTTTTT. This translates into CASSGGDEGQGREKLFF.